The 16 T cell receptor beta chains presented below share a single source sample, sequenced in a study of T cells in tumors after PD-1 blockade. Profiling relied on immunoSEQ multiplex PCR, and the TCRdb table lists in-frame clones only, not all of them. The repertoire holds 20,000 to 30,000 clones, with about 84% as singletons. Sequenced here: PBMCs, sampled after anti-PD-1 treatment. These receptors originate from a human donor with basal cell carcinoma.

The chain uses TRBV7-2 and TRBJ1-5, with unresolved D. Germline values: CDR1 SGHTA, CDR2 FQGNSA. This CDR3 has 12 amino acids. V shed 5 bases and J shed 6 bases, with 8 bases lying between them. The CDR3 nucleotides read TGTGCCAGCAGCCCGCCGGGTCAGCCCCAGCATTTT. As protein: CASSPPGQPQHF.

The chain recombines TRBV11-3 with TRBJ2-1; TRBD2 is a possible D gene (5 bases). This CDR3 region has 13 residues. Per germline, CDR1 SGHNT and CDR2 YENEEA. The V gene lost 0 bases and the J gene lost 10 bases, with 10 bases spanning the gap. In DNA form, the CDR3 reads TGTGCCAGCAGCTTAGAACCCCGCGGGGAGCAGTTCTTC. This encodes CASSLEPRGEQFF.

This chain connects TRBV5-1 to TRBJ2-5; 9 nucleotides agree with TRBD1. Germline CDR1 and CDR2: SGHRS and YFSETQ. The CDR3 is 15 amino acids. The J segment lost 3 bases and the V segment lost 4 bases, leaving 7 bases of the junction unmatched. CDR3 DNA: TGCGCCAGCAGCGAATTGGGACAGGGAAAAGAGACCCAGTACTTC. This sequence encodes CASSELGQGKETQYF.

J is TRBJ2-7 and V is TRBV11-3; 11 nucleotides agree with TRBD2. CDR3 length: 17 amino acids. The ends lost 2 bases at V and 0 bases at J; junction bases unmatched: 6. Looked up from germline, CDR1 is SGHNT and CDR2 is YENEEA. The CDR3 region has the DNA TGTGCCAGCAGCTTACGGGCACTAGCGGGGGACTCCTACGAGCAGTACTTC. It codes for CASSLRALAGDSYEQYF.

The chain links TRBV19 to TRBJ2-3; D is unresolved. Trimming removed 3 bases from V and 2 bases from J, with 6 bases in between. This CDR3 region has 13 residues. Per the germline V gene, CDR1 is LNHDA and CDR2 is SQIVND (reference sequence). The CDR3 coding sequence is TGTGCCAGTAGTATTACCCCCACAGATACGCAGTATTTT. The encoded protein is CASSITPTDTQYF.

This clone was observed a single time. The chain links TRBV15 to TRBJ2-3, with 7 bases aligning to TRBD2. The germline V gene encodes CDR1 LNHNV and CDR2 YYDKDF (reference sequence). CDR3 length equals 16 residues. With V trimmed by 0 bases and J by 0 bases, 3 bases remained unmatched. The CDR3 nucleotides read TGTGCCACCAGCAGAGATCTAGCGGATAGCACAGATACGCAGTATTTT. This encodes CATSRDLADSTDTQYF.

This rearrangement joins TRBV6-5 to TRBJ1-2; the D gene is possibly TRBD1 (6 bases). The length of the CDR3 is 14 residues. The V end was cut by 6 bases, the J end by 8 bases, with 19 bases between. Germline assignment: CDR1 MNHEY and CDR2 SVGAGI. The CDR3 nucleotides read TGTGCCAGCAGAACGAAACAGGGAGTGAAAGGCTACACCTTC. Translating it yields CASRTKQGVKGYTF.

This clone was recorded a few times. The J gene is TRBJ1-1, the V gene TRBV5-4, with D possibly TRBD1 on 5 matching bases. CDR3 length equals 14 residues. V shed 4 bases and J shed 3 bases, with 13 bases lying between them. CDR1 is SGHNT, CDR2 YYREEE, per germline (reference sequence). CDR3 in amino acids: CASSPLEGHTEAFF. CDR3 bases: TGTGCCAGCAGCCCGCTCGAGGGGCACACTGAAGCTTTCTTT.

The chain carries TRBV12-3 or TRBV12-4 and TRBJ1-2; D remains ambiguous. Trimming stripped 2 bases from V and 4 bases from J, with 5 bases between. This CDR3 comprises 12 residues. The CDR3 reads CASSLIGYGYTF. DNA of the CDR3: TGTGCCAGCAGTTTAATCGGCTATGGCTACACCTTC.

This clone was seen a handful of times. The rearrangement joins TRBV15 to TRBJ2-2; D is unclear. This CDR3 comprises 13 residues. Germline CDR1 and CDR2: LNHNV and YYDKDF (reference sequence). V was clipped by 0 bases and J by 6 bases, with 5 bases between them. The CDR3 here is CATSRDYPGELFF. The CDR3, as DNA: TGTGCCACCAGCAGAGATTATCCCGGGGAGCTGTTTTTT.

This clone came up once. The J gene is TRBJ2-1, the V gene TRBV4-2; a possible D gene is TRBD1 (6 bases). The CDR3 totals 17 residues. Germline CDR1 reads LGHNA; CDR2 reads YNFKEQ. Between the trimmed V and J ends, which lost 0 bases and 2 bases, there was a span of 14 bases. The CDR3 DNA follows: TGTGCCAGCAGCCAAGATCGAGGGGGACCGCCCTACAATGAGCAGTTCTTC. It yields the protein CASSQDRGGPPYNEQFF.

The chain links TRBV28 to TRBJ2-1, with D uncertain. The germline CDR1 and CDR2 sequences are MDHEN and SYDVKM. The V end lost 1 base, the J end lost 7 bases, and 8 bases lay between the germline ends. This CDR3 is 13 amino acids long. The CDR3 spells CASSLSLRNEQFF. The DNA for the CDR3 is TGTGCCAGCAGTTTATCGTTGAGGAATGAGCAGTTCTTC.

For the CDR3, the DNA is TGTGCCAGCAGCCAACCTGACAGGGGAAACACTGAAGCTTTCTTT. Protein sequence: CASSQPDRGNTEAFF. This sequence joins TRBV4-2 and TRBJ1-1; 8 bases line up with TRBD1. The CDR3 has 15 amino acids. V was clipped by 2 bases and J by 2 bases; unmatched bases: 4. Germline CDR1 is LGHNA and CDR2 is YNFKEQ.

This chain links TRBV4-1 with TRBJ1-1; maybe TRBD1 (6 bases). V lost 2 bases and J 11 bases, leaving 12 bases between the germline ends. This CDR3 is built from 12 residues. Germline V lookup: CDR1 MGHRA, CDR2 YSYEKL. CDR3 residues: CASSQIGTKAFF. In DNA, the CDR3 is TGCGCCAGCAGCCAAATCGGGACAAAGGCTTTCTTT.

Here the CDR3 reads CAWAQPTYGYTF. CDR3 nucleotide sequence: TGTGCCTGGGCCCAACCAACCTATGGCTACACCTTC. J is TRBJ1-2 and V is TRBV30; no clear D. The CDR3 is 12 residues long. Germline V lookup: CDR1 GTSNPN, CDR2 SVGIG (reference sequence). V was cut by 5 bases and J by 4 bases, with 11 bases left in between.

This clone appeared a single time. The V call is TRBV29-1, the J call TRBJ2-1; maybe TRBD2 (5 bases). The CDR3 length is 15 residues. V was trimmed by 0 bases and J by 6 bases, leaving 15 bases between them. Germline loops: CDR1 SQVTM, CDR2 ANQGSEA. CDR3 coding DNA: TGCAGCGTTGAAGATCCGGGGTCCCGGGGCAATGAGCAGTTCTTC. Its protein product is CSVEDPGSRGNEQFF.